This TCR beta chain comes out of a study of T cell responses to AZD1222 COVID-19 vaccine. The germline gives CDR1 SGHVS, CDR2 FQNEAQ. This CDR3 is built from 13 residues. V lost 8 bases and J 4 bases, leaving 11 bases between the germline ends. Study conclusions and caveats: Nearly half of unique spike-specific TCRs reportedly avoided B.1.351 and B.1.1.7 mutated regions. In a largely white British group with more females than males, clonal diversity was possibly underestimated. Repertoires were collected only later (after the peak T cell response had occurred). When two AZD1222 doses had been given, Spike-specific TCR breadth and depth rose.

As for this clone: Antigen specificity is unknown.

The assay was immunoSEQ multiplex PCR, and TCRdb's table has in-frame clones only and misses some. Of 87,000 or so clones listed, 90% are singletons. The receptor comes from an adult in good health. The J gene is TRBJ1-4, the V gene TRBV7-8, with D perhaps matching TRBD1 (6 bases). Sample: peripheral blood, taken on day 0 of AZD1222 vaccination. DNA for the CDR3: TGTGCCAGCGGCCGGGGGCTTAATGAAAAACTGTTTTTT. As protein: CASGRGLNEKLFF.